The 19 T cell receptor beta chains listed next were all sequenced from one sample in a study of T-cell memory formation after mild COVID-19. TCRdb re-derived calls from the 5' RACE reads in MiXCR, one entry per CDR3 protein. Counted here are 240,000 or so distinct CDR3 sequences, more than 8% occurring once; the ten biggest clones make up 22%. The source material was PBMCs or a T cell subset sorted from them (not recorded which). The receptors originated from a man aged 18 to 30 who had mild COVID-19 (a few samples of this study predate the infection). Cell type and time point are not known.

The table lists this clonotype with a few counts. This chain joins TRBV10-3 and TRBJ1-5; 7 positions agree with TRBD1. Germline trimming cut 2 bases from V and 3 bases from J; bases unmatched to any gene: 1. The CDR3 length is 14 residues. Germline values: CDR1 ENHRY, CDR2 SYGVKD. The CDR3 coding sequence is TGTGCCATCAGTGAGGGGACAGCCAATCAGCCCCAGCATTTT. Residues: CAISEGTANQPQHF.

CDR3: CASSSDTSSYNEQFF. Here the CDR3 DNA reads TGTGCCAGCAGCTCGGACACAAGCTCCTACAATGAGCAGTTCTTC. V usage is TRBV5-4 and J usage is TRBJ2-1, with D maybe TRBD1 (5 bases). Deletions cut 3 bases from V and 0 bases from J, with 10 bases between. Germline-derived CDR1 and CDR2 are SGHNT and YYREEE (reference sequence). This CDR3 has 15 residues.

In its sample, this clonotype was seen a few times. The rearrangement uses TRBV7-3 and TRBJ2-2; D may be TRBD1 (5 bases). This CDR3 region has 13 residues. CDR1 and CDR2 (germline): SGHTA, FQGTGA. Trimming left V 9 bases short and J 2 bases short, with 10 bases between. CDR3 sequence: CASGASNTGELFF. The CDR3, as DNA: TGTGCCAGTGGGGCCTCTAACACCGGGGAGCTGTTTTTT.

This clonotype has only a few counts. The V gene is TRBV10-2, the J gene TRBJ1-1; the D is unclear. The CDR3 length is 14 residues. In germline, CDR1 is WSHSY, CDR2 SAAADI. V shed 2 bases and J shed 0 bases, with 7 bases lying between them. DNA of the CDR3: TGCGCCAGCAGTGAGCCGCAAATGAACACTGAAGCTTTCTTT. Translation: CASSEPQMNTEAFF.

The chain recombines TRBV5-6 with TRBJ1-2; 9 bases fit TRBD1. J was trimmed by 5 bases and V by 3 bases; bases with no gene match: 5. There are 14 residues in the CDR3. Germline CDR1 SGHDT, CDR2 YYEEEE. DNA for the CDR3: TGTGCCAGCAGCTGGATGGACAGGGGTTATGGCTACACCTTC. It is translated as CASSWMDRGYGYTF. Looking up the rest from reference TRBV5-6 and TRBJ1-2 gives the full variable domain: DAGVTQSPTHLIKTRGQQVTLRCSPKSGHDTVSWYQQALGQGPQFIFQYYEEEERQRGNFPDRFSGHQFPNYSSELNVNALLLGDSALYLCASSWMDRGYGYTFGSGTRLTVV.

This clonotype was seen a handful of times. J is TRBJ2-3 and V is TRBV7-9; D possibly corresponds to TRBD1 (6 bases). Germline CDR1 reads SEHNR; CDR2 reads FQNEAQ (reference sequence). Trimming stripped 4 bases from V and 4 bases from J, with 15 bases between. CDR3 length equals 15 residues. The CDR3 DNA reads TGTGCCAGCAGCTCGACAGGTTCCGAAGCAGATACGCAGTATTTT. This translates into CASSSTGSEADTQYF.

V and J are TRBV7-8 and TRBJ2-1, with D perhaps TRBD1 or TRBD2 (5 bases each). Looked up from germline, CDR1 is SGHVS and CDR2 is FQNEAQ. V gave up 5 bases and J gave up 8 bases, with 22 bases separating them. The CDR3 spans 16 residues. CDR3 DNA: TGTGCCAGCAGCCCACGGGAAGAGGGGCTGACTGATGAGCAGTTCTTC. It codes for CASSPREEGLTDEQFF.

This clonotype was counted only a few times. V gene TRBV25-1 combines with J gene TRBJ1-2; D remains unclear. Germline V CDR1 and CDR2: MGHDK, SYGVNS. Trimming pared 2 bases from V and 8 bases from J, leaving 6 bases between. This CDR3 is built from 11 residues. CDR3 nucleotide sequence: TGTGCCAGCAGTGAAATAAGAGGCTACACCTTC. It yields the protein CASSEIRGYTF.

The genes are TRBV7-2 and TRBJ2-3; the D gene could be TRBD1 or TRBD2 (6 bases each). CDR1 and CDR2 (germline): SGHTA, FQGNSA. Trimming pared 8 bases from V and 2 bases from J, leaving 14 bases between. The length of the CDR3 is 14 residues. CDR3 protein: CASSPGAATDTQYF. The CDR3 nucleotides are TGTGCCAGCTCCCCGGGGGCGGCCACAGATACGCAGTATTTT.

The chain carries TRBV15 and TRBJ2-3; D is ambiguous. The CDR3 consists of 12 residues. Trimming shortened V by 1 base and J by 5 bases, and 4 bases separated the two germline ends. Germline V gene sequence: CDR1 LNHNV, CDR2 YYDKDF (reference sequence). In nucleotides, the CDR3 is TGTGCCACCAGCAGAGTGGAAGATACGCAGTATTTT. Residues: CATSRVEDTQYF.

This clonotype was found many times. This chain's CDR3 is CASSFNEYEQYF. As DNA, the CDR3 is TGCGCCAGCAGCTTTAATGAATACGAGCAGTACTTC. This chain links TRBV5-1 with TRBJ2-7; D gene uncertain. With 2 bases removed from V and 4 bases from J, the gap between germline ends came to 7 bases. Germline loops: CDR1 SGHRS, CDR2 YFSETQ. The CDR3 is made up of 12 amino acids.

In this sample, this clonotype turned up once. The V call is TRBV7-6, the J call TRBJ1-1; 9 bases are a match to TRBD1. Germline CDR1 is SGHVS and CDR2 is FNYEAQ. V trimming: 1 base; J trimming: 5 bases; junction bases outside the gene matches: 17. This CDR3 comprises 19 residues. Written as DNA, the CDR3 is TGTGCCAGCAGCTTAGGGGACAGGGAAAGGGTCGGGTCAACAACTGAAGCTTTCTTT. This encodes CASSLGDRERVGSTTEAFF.

The J gene is TRBJ1-2, the V gene TRBV20-1; D is unclear. V lost 3 bases and J 7 bases, leaving 21 bases between the germline ends. This CDR3 region has 15 residues. Germline CDR1 DFQATT, CDR2 SNEGSKA (reference sequence). CDR3 loop: CSAREVGRSVRGYTF. The CDR3 region has the DNA TGCAGTGCTAGGGAAGTTGGACGTTCAGTGCGTGGCTACACCTTC.

This clonotype was counted at least ten times. The chain employs TRBV7-9 and TRBJ2-3; a possible D gene is TRBD2 (5 bases). The length of the CDR3 is 13 residues. Trimming stripped 3 bases from V and 5 bases from J, with 9 bases between. Germline V gene sequence: CDR1 SEHNR, CDR2 FQNEAQ (reference sequence). The CDR3 protein is CASSLTTGDTQYF. CDR3 coding DNA: TGTGCCAGCAGCTTGACTACCGGAGATACGCAGTATTTT.

The table lists this clonotype with a few counts. The genes are TRBV7-3 and TRBJ2-1, with 9 bases aligning to TRBD2. The CDR3 has 16 residues. CDR1 and CDR2 (germline): SGHTA, FQGTGA. J gave up 3 bases and V 2 bases, and 5 bases lay outside the gene matches. This chain's CDR3 is CASSLWSSGDYNEQFF. In nucleotides, the CDR3 is TGTGCCAGCAGCTTATGGTCTAGCGGGGACTACAATGAGCAGTTCTTC. The full variable domain, rest sourced from reference TRBV7-3 and TRBJ2-1, is GAGVSQTPSNKVTEKGKYVELRCDPISGHTALYWYRQSLGQGPEFLIYFQGTGAADDSGLPNDRFFAVRPEGSVSTLKIQRTERGDSAVYLCASSLWSSGDYNEQFFGPGTRLTVL.

This clonotype has only a few counts. The genes are TRBV7-9 and TRBJ1-2, with 12 bases aligning to TRBD1. The trim removed 3 bases at V and 8 bases at J, leaving 1 base unmatched. Germline V gene data show CDR1 as SEHNR and CDR2 as FQNEAQ (reference sequence). The length of the CDR3 is 13 residues. The CDR3 sequence is CASSFGTGGGYTF. In DNA form, the CDR3 reads TGTGCCAGCAGCTTCGGGACAGGGGGCGGCTACACCTTC. The full variable domain, completed using reference TRBV7-9 and TRBJ1-2, is DTGVSQNPRHKITKRGQNVTFRCDPISEHNRLYWYRQTLGQGPEFLTYFQNEAQLEKSRLLSDRFSAERPKGSFSTLEIQRTEQGDSAMYLCASSFGTGGGYTFGSGTRLTVV.

This clonotype was counted only a few times. The chain has TRBV7-3 and TRBJ1-3, with D hard to call. From germline, CDR1 is SGHTA and CDR2 FQGTGA. The CDR3 length is 15 residues. Trimming took off 5 bases at V and 4 bases at J, with 15 bases between the two ends. The CDR3 region is CASSQLGLGGNTIYF. In nucleotides, the CDR3 is TGTGCCAGCAGCCAACTCGGGCTGGGAGGAAACACCATATATTTT.

The sample holds a few counts of this clonotype. The rearrangement links TRBV5-1 to TRBJ2-2; D call uncertain. The CDR3 totals 12 residues. The V end was cut by 2 bases, the J end by 7 bases, with 6 bases between. Germline CDR1 SGHRS, CDR2 YFSETQ. CDR3: CASSFRIGELFF. For the CDR3, the DNA is TGCGCCAGCAGCTTTAGGATCGGGGAGCTGTTTTTT.

The chain combines TRBV6-2 or TRBV6-3 with TRBJ2-7; possible D gene TRBD1, 5 bases. The CDR3 spans 15 residues. Germline V gene sequence: CDR1 MNHEY, CDR2 SVGEGT. V lost 0 bases, J lost 5 bases, and 14 bases lay in between. The DNA for the CDR3 is TGTGCCAGCAGTTACTCGGCGACAGCAGGGCACGAGCAGTACGTC. Translated, it gives CASSYSATAGHEQYV.